These 4 T cell receptor beta chains originate from one sample sequenced in a study of blood T cell repertoires in COVID-19. Produced via immunoSEQ multiplex PCR; TCRdb's table is partial and in-frame only. Among 25,000 to 30,000 clones listed, approximately 93% were seen once. The sequenced sample consisted of peripheral blood. The receptor source for this set is a human donor with active COVID-19. The donor label of this sample is uncertain.

The rearrangement joins TRBV3-1 (or the pseudogene TRBV3-2) to TRBJ1-5; 12 nucleotides line up with TRBD1. Germline loops: CDR1 LGHDT, CDR2 YNNKEL (reference sequence). There are 18 residues in the CDR3. The V segment lost 2 bases and the J segment 3 bases; nucleotides outside the gene matches: 8. The CDR3 is CASSQKPGQGAYNQPQHF. CDR3 in DNA: TGTGCCAGCAGCCAAAAACCGGGACAGGGGGCCTACAATCAGCCCCAGCATTTT.

This clone was picked up one time. The genes are TRBV15 and TRBJ1-2; 9 positions agree with TRBD1. CDR3 length equals 15 residues. The germline CDR1 and CDR2 sequences are LNHNV and YYDKDF (reference sequence). With V trimmed by 0 bases and J by 7 bases, 6 bases remained unmatched. This chain's CDR3 is CATSRDRDRAAGYTF. CDR3 DNA: TGTGCCACCAGCAGAGATCGGGACAGGGCGGCTGGCTACACCTTC.

This clone was counted only a few times. The chain recombines TRBV28 with TRBJ2-2, with 7 nucleotides matching TRBD1. The germline CDR1 and CDR2 sequences are MDHEN and SYDVKM. The V and J ends lost 6 bases and 1 base, in that order; junction bases with no gene match: 17. The CDR3 is made up of 19 amino acids. The CDR3 DNA is TGTGCCAGCAGCTATCCGGGACAGCCCCTAACCTTGAACACCGGGGAGCTGTTTTTT. Protein sequence: CASSYPGQPLTLNTGELFF.

The rearrangement joins TRBV13 to TRBJ2-5, with 8 bases lining up with TRBD1. The germline gives CDR1 PRHDT, CDR2 FYEKMQ (reference sequence). The CDR3 covers 16 residues. The V and J ends lost 4 bases and 5 bases, in that order; junction bases with no gene match: 12. CDR3 loop: CASSSYDRGDEETQYF. CDR3 nucleotide sequence: TGTGCCAGCAGCTCCTATGACAGGGGCGATGAGGAGACCCAGTACTTC.